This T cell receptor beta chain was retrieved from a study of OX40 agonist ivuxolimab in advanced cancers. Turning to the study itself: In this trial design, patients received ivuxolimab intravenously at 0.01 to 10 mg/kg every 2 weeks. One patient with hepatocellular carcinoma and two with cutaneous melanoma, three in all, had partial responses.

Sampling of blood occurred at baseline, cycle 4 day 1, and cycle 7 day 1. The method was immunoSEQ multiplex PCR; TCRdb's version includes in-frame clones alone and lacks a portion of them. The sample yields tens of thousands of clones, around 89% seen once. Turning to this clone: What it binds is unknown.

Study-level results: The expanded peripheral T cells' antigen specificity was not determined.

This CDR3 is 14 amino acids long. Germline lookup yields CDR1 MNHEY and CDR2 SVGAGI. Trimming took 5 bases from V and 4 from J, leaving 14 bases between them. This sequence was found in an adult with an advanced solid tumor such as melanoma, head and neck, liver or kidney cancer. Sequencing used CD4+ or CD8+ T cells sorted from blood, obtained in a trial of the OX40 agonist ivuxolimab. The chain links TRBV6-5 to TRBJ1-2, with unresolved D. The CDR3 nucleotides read TGTGCCAGCAGTCTCTCCGGACCGACCTATGGCTACACCTTC. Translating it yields CASSLSGPTYGYTF.